These T cell receptor beta chains were read from a single sample in a study of post-analysis software for immune sequencing data. From the PCR reads, TCRdb called clonotypes with MiXCR, one entry per CDR3 protein. The table shows a few hundred thousand distinct CDR3 sequences, with over 35% occurring only once. Sequenced sample: blood. Receptors were obtained from a girl under 18 with multiple sclerosis. CDR3s include the opening cysteine and the closing phenylalanine or tryptophan. The order of the fields is J gene, V gene, CDR3 protein.

J gene: TRBJ2-7
V gene: TRBV28
CDR3 protein: CASSLQMSSYEQYF

J gene: TRBJ2-1
V gene: TRBV29-1
CDR3 protein: CSARGAGVDEQFF

J gene: TRBJ2-3
V gene: TRBV6-5
CDR3 protein: CASSYRTSGPDTQYF

J gene: TRBJ2-5
V gene: TRBV11-2
CDR3 protein: CASSPRWEETQYF

J gene: TRBJ1-2
V gene: TRBV2
CDR3 protein: CASSPGQATGYTF

J gene: TRBJ2-3
V gene: TRBV12-3/TRBV12-4
CDR3 protein: CVAQREGLTDTQYF

J gene: TRBJ1-5
V gene: TRBV20-1
CDR3 protein: CSAYRESGPQHF

J gene: TRBJ2-7
V gene: TRBV4-3
CDR3 protein: CASSQDQGDYEQYF

J gene: TRBJ2-5
V gene: TRBV15
CDR3 protein: CATSTTSLAGEETQYF

J gene: TRBJ2-4
V gene: TRBV12-3/TRBV12-4
CDR3 protein: CASSPQGAGKNIQYF

J gene: TRBJ2-7
V gene: TRBV29-1
CDR3 protein: CSVDGGSSVQYF

J gene: TRBJ2-1
V gene: TRBV18
CDR3 protein: CASSPPTGGSDEQFF

J gene: TRBJ2-5
V gene: TRBV28
CDR3 protein: CASTIRGRSGETQYF

J gene: -
V gene: TRBV28
CDR3 protein: CASSPIEPGSETQYF

J gene: TRBJ2-1
V gene: TRBV7-3
CDR3 protein: CASSLTASGRTVEQFF

J gene: TRBJ2-3
V gene: TRBV6-1
CDR3 protein: CASSPGTSGSWYADTQYF

J gene: TRBJ2-1
V gene: TRBV6-6
CDR3 protein: CASSLQRTNEQFF

J gene: TRBJ1-5
V gene: TRBV29-1
CDR3 protein: CSVDGEGTFSNQPQHF

J gene: TRBJ1-5
V gene: TRBV7-9
CDR3 protein: CASSLEGGSQPQHF

J gene: TRBJ1-5
V gene: TRBV12-3/TRBV12-4
CDR3 protein: CASSLEVGGGPNQPQHF

J gene: TRBJ2-3
V gene: TRBV5-1
CDR3 protein: CASSPSQYTDTQYF

J gene: TRBJ2-1
V gene: TRBV7-3
CDR3 protein: CASNPTNGEQFF

J gene: TRBJ2-7
V gene: TRBV28
CDR3 protein: CASSLPPLPGPPSYEQYF

J gene: TRBJ2-5
V gene: TRBV7-9
CDR3 protein: CASSGRQGILEEQYF

J gene: TRBJ2-7
V gene: TRBV7-9
CDR3 protein: CASSLSTSGRAVEQYF

J gene: TRBJ2-1
V gene: TRBV10-3
CDR3 protein: CAITSPGTGVDNEQFF

J gene: TRBJ1-1
V gene: TRBV27
CDR3 protein: CASSLYAGNTEAFF

J gene: TRBJ2-3
V gene: TRBV12-3/TRBV12-4
CDR3 protein: CASSLGVAGVIADTQYF

J gene: TRBJ2-3
V gene: TRBV9
CDR3 protein: CASSWLVTDTQYF

J gene: TRBJ2-3
V gene: TRBV12-3/TRBV12-4
CDR3 protein: CASSSRTSAPFRTDTQYF

J gene: TRBJ1-5
V gene: TRBV5-6
CDR3 protein: CASSVDRGYNQPQHF

J gene: TRBJ2-6
V gene: TRBV7-3
CDR3 protein: CASSPGTGAGANVLTF

J gene: TRBJ2-4
V gene: TRBV4-2
CDR3 protein: CASSLPGQENIQYF

J gene: TRBJ2-5
V gene: TRBV20-1
CDR3 protein: CSALRDRETQYF

J gene: TRBJ2-7
V gene: TRBV13
CDR3 protein: CASSPGSLSSYEQYF

J gene: TRBJ1-2
V gene: TRBV18
CDR3 protein: CASSPVAAYGYTF

J gene: TRBJ2-1
V gene: TRBV5-1
CDR3 protein: CASSLGPAEDNEQFF